These T cell receptor beta chains were read from a single sample in a study of CD8+CD57+ T cells in acquired aplastic anemia. TCRdb fed the reads into MiXCR, producing one record per CDR3 protein. The sample consists of some 280,000 distinct CDR3 sequences, 45% to 70% of them appearing once. Sequencing was performed on sorted CD4+, CD8+, or CD8+CD57+ T cells (not recorded which) from PBMCs. These receptors originate from a human donor with severe aplastic anemia or a healthy control (not recorded which). The CDR3 runs from the conserved cysteine through the conserved F or W. D genes are given only for firm matches. Rows may omit the clone size; those that give it use once, few, many or a size class.

TRBJ2-1 - few TRBV19 TGTGCCAGTAGTCCGACTAGTTGGAATGAGCAGTTCTTC CASSPTSWNEQFF
TRBJ1-1 - - TRBV7-9 TGTGCCAGCGGTTTGGGGGCTGAAGCTTTCTTT CASGLGAEAFF
TRBJ1-4 - many TRBV5-1 TGCGCCAGCAGCTTGGAAACAGCAACTAATGAAAAACTGTTTTTT CASSLETATNEKLFF
TRBJ2-5 TRBD2 - TRBV7-2 TGTGCCAGCAGCTTAGGTCGTCGACTAGCGGGGGGGCATCAAGAGACCCAGTACTTC CASSLGRRLAGGHQETQYF
TRBJ2-5 - few TRBV27 TGTGCCAGCACTACCAGAAAATGGGGGACTCAACAAGAGACCCAGTACTTC CASTTRKWGTQQETQYF
TRBJ2-1 TRBD1 few TRBV7-3 TGTGCTAGCAGCCGGGACAGAAAGGACGAGCAGTTCTTC CASSRDRKDEQFF
TRBJ2-1 - many TRBV7-3 TGTGCCAGCAGCTTCCGTGCCACGAGGGGAACAAATGAGCAGTTCTTC CASSFRATRGTNEQFF
TRBJ1-1 - - TRBV7-8 TGTGCCAGCAGCTTACCCGATAGGAGGACTGAAGCTTTCTTT CASSLPDRRTEAFF
TRBJ2-7 - few TRBV7-6 TGTGCCAGCAGCCGAGTCTCGACCTACGAGCAGTACTTC CASSRVSTYEQYF
TRBJ1-1 TRBD1 once TRBV12-3/TRBV12-4 TGTGCCAGCAGTCTGACAGGGGGCCATGAAGCTTTCTTT CASSLTGGHEAFF
TRBJ2-3 - many TRBV29-1 TGCAGCGTTGAAGATTCGGGCAGGGGCACAGATACGCAGTATTTT CSVEDSGRGTDTQYF